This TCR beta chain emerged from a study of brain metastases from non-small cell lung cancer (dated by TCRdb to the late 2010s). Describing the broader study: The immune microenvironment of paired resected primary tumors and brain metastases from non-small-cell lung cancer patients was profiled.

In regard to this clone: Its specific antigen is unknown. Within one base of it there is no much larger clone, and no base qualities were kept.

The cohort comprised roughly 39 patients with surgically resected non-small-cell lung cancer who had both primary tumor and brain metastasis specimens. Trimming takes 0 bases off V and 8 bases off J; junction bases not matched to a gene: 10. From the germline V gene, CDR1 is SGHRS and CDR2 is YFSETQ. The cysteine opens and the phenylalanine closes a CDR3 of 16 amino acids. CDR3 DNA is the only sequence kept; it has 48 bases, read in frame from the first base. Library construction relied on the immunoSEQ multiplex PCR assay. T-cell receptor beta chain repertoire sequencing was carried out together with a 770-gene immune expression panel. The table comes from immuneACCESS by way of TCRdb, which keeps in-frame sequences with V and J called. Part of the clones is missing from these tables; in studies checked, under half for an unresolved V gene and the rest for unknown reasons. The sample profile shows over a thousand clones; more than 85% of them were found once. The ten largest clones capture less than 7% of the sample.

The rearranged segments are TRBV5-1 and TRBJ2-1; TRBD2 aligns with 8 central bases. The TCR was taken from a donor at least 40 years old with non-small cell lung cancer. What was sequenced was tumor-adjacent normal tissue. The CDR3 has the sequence CASSLEGRGEIDEQFF. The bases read TGCGCCAGCAGCTTGGAGGGGCGGGGGGAGATCGATGAGCAGTTCTTC.